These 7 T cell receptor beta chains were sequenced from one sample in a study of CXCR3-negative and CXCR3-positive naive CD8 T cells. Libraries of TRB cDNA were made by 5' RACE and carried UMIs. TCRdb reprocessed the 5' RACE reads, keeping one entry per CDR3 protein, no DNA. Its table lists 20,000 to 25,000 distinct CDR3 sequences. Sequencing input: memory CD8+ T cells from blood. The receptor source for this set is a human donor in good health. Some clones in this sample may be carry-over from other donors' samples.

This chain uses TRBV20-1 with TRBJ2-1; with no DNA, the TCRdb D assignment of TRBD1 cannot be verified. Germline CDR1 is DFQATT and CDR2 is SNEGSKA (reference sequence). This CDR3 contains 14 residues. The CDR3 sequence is CSVLTGGRYNEQFF.

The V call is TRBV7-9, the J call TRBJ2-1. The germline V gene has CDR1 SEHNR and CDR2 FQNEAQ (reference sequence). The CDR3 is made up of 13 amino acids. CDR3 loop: CASTRVLYNEQFF.

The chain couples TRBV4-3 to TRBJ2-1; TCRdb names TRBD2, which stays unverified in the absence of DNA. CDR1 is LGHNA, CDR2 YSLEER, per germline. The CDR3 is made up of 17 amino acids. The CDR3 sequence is CASSQDWASGAYNEQFF.

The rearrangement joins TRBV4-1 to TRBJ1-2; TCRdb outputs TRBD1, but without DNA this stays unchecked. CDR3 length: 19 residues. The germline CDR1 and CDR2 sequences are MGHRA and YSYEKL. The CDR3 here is CASSHPPGQGDGDTNSYTF.

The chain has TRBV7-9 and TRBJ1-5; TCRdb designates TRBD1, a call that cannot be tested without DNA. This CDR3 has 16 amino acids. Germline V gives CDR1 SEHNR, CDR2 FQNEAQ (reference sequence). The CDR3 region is CASSSIQGGSNQPQHF.

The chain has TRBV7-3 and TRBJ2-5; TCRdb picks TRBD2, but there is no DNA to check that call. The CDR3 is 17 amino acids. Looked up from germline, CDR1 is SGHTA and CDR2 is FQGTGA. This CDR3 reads CASSWGLAGALQETQYF.

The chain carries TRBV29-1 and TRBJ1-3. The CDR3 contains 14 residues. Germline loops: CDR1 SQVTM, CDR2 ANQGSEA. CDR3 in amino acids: CSVSPVDPGNTIYF.